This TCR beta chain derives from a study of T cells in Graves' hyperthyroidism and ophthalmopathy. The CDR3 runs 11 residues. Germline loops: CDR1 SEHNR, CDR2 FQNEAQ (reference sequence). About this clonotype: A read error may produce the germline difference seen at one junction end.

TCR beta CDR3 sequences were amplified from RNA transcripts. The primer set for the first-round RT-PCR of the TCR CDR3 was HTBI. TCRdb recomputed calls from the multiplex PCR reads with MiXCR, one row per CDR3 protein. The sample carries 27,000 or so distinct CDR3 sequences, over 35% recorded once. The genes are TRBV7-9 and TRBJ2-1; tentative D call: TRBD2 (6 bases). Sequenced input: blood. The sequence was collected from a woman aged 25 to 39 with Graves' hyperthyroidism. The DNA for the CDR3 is TGTGCCAGCAGTTTGGGACTCTTCTTGATCTTC. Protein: CASSLGLFLIF.